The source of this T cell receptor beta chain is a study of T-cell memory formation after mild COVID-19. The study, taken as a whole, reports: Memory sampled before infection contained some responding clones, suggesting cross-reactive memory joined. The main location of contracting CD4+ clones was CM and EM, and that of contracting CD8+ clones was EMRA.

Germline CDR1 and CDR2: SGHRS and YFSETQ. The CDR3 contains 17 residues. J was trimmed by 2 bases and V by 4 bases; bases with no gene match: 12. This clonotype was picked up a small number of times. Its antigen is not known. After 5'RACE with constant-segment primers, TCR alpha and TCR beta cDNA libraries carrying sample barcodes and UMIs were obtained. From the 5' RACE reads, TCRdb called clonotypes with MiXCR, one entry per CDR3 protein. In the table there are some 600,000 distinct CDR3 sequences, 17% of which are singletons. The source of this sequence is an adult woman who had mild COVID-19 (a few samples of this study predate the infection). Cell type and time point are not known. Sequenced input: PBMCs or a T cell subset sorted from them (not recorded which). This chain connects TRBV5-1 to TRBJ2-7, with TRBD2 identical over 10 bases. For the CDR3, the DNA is TGCGCCAGCAGCAGGGGGACTAGCGTCGCAACCGCCTACGAGCAGTACTTC. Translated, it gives CASSRGTSVATAYEQYF.